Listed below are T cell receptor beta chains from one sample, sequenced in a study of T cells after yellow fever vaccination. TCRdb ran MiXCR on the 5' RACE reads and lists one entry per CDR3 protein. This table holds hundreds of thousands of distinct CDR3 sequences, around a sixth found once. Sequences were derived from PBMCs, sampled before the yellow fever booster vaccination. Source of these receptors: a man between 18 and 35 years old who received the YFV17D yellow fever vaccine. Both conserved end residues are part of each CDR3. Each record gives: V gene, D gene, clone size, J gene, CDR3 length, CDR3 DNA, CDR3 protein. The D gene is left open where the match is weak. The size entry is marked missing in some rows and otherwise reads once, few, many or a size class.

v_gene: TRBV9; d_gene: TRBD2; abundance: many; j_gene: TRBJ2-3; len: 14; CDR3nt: TGTGCCAGCAGCGCGACTAGCGGCCCAGATACGCAGTATTTT; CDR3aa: CASSATSGPDTQYF
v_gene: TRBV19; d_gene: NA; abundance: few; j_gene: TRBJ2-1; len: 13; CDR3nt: TGTGCCAGTAGTGTTTGGAAGCTCGATGAGCAGTTCTTC; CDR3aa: CASSVWKLDEQFF
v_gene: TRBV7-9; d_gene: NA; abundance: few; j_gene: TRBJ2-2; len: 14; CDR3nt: TGTGCCAGCAGCTCCGGAGGCGGCACCGGGGAGCTGTTTTTT; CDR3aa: CASSSGGGTGELFF
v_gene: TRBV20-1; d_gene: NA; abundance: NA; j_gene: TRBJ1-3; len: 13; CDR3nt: TGCAGTGGGCAGTCCGTTTCTGGAAACACCATATATTTT; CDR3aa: CSGQSVSGNTIYF
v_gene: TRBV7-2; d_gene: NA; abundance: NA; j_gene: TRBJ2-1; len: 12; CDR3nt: TGTGCCAGCAGCTTAGGGACTGTTGAGCAGTTCTTC; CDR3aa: CASSLGTVEQFF
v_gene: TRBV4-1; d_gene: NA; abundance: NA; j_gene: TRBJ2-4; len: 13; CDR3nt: TGCGCCAGCAGGGACTTAACCAAAAACATTCAGTACTTC; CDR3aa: CASRDLTKNIQYF
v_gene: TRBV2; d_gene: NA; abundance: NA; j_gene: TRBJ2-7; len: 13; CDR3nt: TGTGCCAGCAGGTCCCGACCACCGTTGGCCGAGCTCTTC; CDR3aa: CASRSRPPLAELF
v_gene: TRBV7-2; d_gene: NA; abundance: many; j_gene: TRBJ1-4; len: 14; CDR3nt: TGTGCCAGCAGCTTAGATCGGGGGAATGAAAAACTGTTTTTT; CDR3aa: CASSLDRGNEKLFF
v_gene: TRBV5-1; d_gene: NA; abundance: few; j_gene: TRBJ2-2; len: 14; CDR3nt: TGCGCCAGCAAGGGAGCGGCTAACACCGGGGAGCTGTTTTTT; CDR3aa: CASKGAANTGELFF
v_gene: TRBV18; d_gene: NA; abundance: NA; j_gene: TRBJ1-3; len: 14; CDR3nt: TGTGCCAGCTCACCACCATGGACTCGAAACACCATATATTTT; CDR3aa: CASSPPWTRNTIYF
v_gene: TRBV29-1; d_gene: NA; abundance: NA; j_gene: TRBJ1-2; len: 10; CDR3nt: TGCAGCGTTGGTTCCAATGGCTACACCTTC; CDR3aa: CSVGSNGYTF
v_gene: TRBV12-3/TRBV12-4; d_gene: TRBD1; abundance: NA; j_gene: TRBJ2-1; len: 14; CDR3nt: TGTGCCAGCAGGCCGGGACAGTTTAATAATGAGCAGTTCTTC; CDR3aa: CASRPGQFNNEQFF
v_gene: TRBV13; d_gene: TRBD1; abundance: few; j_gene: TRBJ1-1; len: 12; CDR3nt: TGTGCCAGCAGCCCCCGACAGGGAAAAGCTTTCTTT; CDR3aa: CASSPRQGKAFF
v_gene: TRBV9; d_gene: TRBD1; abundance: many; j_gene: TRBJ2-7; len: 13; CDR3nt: TGTGCCAGCAGCCCGGGACAGGGGTTCGAGCAGTACTTC; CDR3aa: CASSPGQGFEQYF
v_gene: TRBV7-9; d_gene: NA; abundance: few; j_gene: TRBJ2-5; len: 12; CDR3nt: TGTGCCAGCAGGAAGTGGGGGGAGACCCAGTACTTC; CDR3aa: CASRKWGETQYF
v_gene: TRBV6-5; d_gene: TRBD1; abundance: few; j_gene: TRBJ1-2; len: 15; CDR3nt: TGTGCCAGCAGTTACGGTTCCGGGACAGGGGAGGGCTACACCTTC; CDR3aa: CASSYGSGTGEGYTF
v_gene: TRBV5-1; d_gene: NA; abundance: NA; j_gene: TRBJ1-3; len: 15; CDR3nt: TGCGCCAGCAGCTTGGTGGGTCGTGACCGAAACACCATATATTTT; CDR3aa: CASSLVGRDRNTIYF
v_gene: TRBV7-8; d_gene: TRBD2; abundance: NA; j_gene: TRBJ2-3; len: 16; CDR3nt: TGTGCCAGCAGCCTAGGGCCTAGCGGGGCGCAAGATACGCAGTATTTT; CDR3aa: CASSLGPSGAQDTQYF
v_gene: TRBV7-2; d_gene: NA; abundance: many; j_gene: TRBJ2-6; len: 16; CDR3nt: TGTGCCAGCAGCACCCGGACATCGGCTGGGGCCAACGTCCTGACTTTC; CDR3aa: CASSTRTSAGANVLTF
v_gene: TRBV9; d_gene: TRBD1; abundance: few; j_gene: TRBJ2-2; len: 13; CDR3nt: TGTGCAAGCGAGGCAGGGGGCACCGGGGAGCTGTTTTTT; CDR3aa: CASEAGGTGELFF
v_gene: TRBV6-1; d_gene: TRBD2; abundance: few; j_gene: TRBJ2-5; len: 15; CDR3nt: TGTGCCAGCAGTGGAACGCTAGCGGGGGGAAAGACCCAGTACTTC; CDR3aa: CASSGTLAGGKTQYF
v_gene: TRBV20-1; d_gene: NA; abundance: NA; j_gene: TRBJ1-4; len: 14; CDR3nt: TGCAGTGCTAAGGCCGGGGGGATGTACGAAAAACTGTTTTTT; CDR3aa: CSAKAGGMYEKLFF
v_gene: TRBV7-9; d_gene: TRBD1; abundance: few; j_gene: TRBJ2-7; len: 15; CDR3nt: TGTGCCAGCAGATCCCCGACAGGGGGCGTGAACGAGCAGTACTTC; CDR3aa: CASRSPTGGVNEQYF
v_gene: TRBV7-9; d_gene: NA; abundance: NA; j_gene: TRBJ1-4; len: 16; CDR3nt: TGTGCCAGCAGCTTATATGCATCACAGGGTAATGAAAAACTGTTTTTT; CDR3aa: CASSLYASQGNEKLFF
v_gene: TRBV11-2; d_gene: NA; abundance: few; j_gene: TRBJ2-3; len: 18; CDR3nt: TGTGCCAGCAGCTTAGATCTAGGGGTGCTTCCCTCCACAGATACGCAGTATTTT; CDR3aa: CASSLDLGVLPSTDTQYF
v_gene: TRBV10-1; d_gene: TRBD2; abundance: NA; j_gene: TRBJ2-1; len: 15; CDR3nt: TGCGCCAGCAGTTCTGTCCGGGGGGGCCTGAATGAGCAGTTCTTC; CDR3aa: CASSSVRGGLNEQFF
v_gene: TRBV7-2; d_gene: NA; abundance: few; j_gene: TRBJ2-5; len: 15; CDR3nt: TGTGCCAGCAGCTTAGGCTGGGACCCTAGGGAGACCCAGTACTTC; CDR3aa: CASSLGWDPRETQYF
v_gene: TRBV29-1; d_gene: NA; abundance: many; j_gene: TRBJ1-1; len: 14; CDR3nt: TGCAGCGTTGTTGGTCAGGGGAGGGACACTGAAGCTTTCTTT; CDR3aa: CSVVGQGRDTEAFF
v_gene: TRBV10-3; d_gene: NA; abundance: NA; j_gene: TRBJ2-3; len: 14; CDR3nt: TGTGCCATCAGTGCAGGGGACAGCACAGATACGCAGTATTTT; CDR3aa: CAISAGDSTDTQYF
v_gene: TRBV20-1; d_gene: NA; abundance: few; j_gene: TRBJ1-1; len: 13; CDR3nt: TGCAGTGCTGTGGCGGGGTCGAACACTGAAGCTTTCTTT; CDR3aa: CSAVAGSNTEAFF
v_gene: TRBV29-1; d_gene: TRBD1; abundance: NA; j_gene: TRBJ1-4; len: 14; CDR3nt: TGCAGCGTATCTCCAGGGGGCGGAGGCGAAAAACTGTTTTTT; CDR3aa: CSVSPGGGGEKLFF